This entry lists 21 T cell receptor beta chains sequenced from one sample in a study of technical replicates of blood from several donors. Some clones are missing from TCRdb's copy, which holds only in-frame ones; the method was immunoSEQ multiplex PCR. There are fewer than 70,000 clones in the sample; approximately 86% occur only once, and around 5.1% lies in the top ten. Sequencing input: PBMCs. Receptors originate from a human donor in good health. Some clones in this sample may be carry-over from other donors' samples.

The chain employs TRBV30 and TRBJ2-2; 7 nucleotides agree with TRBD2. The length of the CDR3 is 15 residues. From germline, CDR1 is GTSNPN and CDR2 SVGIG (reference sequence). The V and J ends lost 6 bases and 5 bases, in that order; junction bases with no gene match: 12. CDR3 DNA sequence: TGTGCCTGCCGCACAAGAGCGGGAATTACCGGGGAGCTGTTTTTT. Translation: CACRTRAGITGELFF. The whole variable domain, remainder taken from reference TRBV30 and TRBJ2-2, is SQTIHQWPATLVQPVGSPLSLECTVEGTSNPNLYWYRQAAGRGLQLLFYSVGIGQISSEVPQNLSASRPQDRQFILSSKKLLLSDSGFYLCACRTRAGITGELFFGEGSRLTVL.

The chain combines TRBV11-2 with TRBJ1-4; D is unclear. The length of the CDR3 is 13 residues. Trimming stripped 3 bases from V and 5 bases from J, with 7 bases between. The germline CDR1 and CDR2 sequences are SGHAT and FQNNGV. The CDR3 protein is CASSFRRNEKLFF. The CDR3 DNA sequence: TGTGCCAGCAGCTTCCGGAGGAATGAAAAACTGTTTTTT.

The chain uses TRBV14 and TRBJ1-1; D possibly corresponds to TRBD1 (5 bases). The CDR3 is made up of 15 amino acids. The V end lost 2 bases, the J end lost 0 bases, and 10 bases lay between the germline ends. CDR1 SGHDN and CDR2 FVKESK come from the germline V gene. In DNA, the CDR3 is TGTGCCAGCAGCCAACTCGGGGGGGTGAACACTGAAGCTTTCTTT. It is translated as CASSQLGGVNTEAFF. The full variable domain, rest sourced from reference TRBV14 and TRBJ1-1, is EAGVTQFPSHSVIEKGQTVTLRCDPISGHDNLYWYRRVMGKEIKFLLHFVKESKQDESGMPNNRFLAERTGGTYSTLKVQPAELEDSGVYFCASSQLGGVNTEAFFGQGTRLTVV.

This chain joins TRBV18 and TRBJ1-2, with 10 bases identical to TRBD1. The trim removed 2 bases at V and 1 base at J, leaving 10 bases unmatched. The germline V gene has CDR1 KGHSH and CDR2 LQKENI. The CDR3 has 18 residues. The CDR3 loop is CASSPRDRGSGFNYGYTF. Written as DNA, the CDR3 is TGTGCCAGCTCACCAAGGGACAGGGGTAGTGGTTTTAACTATGGCTACACCTTC.

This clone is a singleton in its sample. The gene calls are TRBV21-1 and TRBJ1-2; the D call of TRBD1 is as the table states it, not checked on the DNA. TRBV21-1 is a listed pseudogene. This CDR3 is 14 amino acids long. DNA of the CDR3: TGTGCCAGCAGCAAAGTAACAGGGTGGTATGGCTACACCTTC. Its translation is CASSKVTGWYGYTF.

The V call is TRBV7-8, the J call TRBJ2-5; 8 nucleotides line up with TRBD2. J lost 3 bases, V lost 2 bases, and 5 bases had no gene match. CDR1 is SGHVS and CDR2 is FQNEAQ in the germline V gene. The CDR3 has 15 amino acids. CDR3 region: CASSLPRGGKETQYF. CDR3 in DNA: TGTGCCAGCAGCTTACCACGGGGGGGTAAAGAGACCCAGTACTTC.

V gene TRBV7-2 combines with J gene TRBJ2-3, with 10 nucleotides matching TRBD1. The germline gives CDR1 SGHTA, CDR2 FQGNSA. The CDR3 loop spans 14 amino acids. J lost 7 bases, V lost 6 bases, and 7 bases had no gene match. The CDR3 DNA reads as TGTGCCAGCAGACCTGGACAGGGGGGATATACGCAGTATTTT. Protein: CASRPGQGGYTQYF. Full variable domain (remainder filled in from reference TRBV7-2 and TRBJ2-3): GAGVSQSPSNKVTEKGKDVELRCDPISGHTALYWYRQSLGQGLEFLIYFQGNSAPDKSGLPSDRFSAERTGGSVSTLTIQRTQQEDSAVYLCASRPGQGGYTQYFGPGTRLTVL.

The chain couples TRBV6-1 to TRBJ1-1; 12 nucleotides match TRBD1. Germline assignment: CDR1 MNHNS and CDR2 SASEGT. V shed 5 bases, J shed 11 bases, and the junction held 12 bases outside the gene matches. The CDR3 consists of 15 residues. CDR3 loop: CASSPGTGGALGAFF. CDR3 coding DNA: TGTGCCAGCAGTCCCGGGACAGGGGGCGCGTTGGGCGCTTTCTTT.

The chain's CDR3 is CASSVSQSADTQYF. CDR3 nucleotides: TGTGCCAGCAGCGTAAGCCAATCCGCAGATACGCAGTATTTT. The chain joins TRBV9 to TRBJ2-3; no firm D call. Germline V gene sequence: CDR1 SGDLS, CDR2 YYNGEE. Trimming removed 1 base from V and 4 bases from J, with 10 bases in between. The CDR3 is 14 residues long.

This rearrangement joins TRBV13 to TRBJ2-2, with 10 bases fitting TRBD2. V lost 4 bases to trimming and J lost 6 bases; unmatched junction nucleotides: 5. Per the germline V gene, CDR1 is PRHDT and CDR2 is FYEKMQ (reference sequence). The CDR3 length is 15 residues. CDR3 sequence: CASSSGLASPGELFF. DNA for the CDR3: TGTGCCAGCAGCTCGGGACTAGCGTCCCCCGGGGAGCTGTTTTTT.

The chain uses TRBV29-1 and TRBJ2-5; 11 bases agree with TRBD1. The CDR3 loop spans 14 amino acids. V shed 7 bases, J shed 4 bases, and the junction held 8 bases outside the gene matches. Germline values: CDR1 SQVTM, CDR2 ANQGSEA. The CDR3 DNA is TGCAGCGCAGAGGACAGGGGGCTAGGAGAGACCCAGTACTTC. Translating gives CSAEDRGLGETQYF.

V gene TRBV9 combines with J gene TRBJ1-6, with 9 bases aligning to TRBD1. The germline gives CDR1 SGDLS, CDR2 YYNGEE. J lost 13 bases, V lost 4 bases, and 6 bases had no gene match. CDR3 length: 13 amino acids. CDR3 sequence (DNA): TGTGCCAGCAGCACGGACAGGGGAGATCCCCTCCACTTT. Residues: CASSTDRGDPLHF.

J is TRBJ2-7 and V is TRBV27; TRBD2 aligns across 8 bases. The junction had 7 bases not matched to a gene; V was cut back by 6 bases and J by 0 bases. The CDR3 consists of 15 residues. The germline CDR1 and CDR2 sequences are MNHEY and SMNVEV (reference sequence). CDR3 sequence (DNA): TGTGCCAGCAGAAGGGCCGGGGGGGACTCCTACGAGCAGTACTTC. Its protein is CASRRAGGDSYEQYF.

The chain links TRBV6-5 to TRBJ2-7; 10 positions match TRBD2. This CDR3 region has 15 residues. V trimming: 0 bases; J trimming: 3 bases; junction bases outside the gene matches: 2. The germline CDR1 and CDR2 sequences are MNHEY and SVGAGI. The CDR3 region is CASSYSAGGLYEQYF. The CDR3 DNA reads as TGTGCCAGCAGTTACTCAGCGGGAGGGCTCTACGAGCAGTACTTC.

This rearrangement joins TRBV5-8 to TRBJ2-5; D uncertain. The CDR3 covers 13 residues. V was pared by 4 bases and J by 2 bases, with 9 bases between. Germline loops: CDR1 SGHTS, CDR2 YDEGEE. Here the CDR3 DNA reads TGTGCCAGCAGCCGCGAACGGCAAGAGACCCAGTACTTC. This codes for CASSRERQETQYF. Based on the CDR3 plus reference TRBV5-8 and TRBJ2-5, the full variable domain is EAGVTQSPTHLIKTRGQQATLRCSPISGHTSVYWYQQALGLGLQFLLWYDEGEERNRGNFPPRFSGRQFPNYSSELNVNALELEDSALYLCASSRERQETQYFGPGTRLLVL.

The CDR3 bases are TGTGCCAGCAGCCATACAGGGAACGAGCAGTACTTC. As protein: CASSHTGNEQYF. This rearrangement joins TRBV11-3 to TRBJ2-7; tentatively, D is TRBD1 (6 bases). V was pared by 5 bases and J by 5 bases, with 10 bases between. CDR3 length: 12 residues. Looked up from germline, CDR1 is SGHNT and CDR2 is YENEEA.

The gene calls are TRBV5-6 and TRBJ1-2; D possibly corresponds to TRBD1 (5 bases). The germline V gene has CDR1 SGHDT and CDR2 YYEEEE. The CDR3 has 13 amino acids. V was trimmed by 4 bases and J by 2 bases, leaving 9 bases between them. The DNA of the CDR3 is TGTGCCAGCAGCCGGGGGGGAAACTATGGCTACACCTTC. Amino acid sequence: CASSRGGNYGYTF.

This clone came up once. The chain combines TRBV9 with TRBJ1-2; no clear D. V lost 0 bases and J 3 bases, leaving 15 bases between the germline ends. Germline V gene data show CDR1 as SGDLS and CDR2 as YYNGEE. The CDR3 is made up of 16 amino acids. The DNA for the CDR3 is TGTGCCAGCAGCGTAGGGGCAGCCAGAAGCTACTATGGCTACACCTTC. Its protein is CASSVGAARSYYGYTF.

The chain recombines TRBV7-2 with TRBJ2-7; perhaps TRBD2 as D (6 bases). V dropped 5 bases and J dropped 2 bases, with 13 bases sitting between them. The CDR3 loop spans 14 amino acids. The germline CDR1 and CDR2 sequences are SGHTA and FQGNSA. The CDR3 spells CASSQRRGPYEQYF. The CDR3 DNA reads TGTGCCAGCAGCCAGAGGAGGGGCCCCTACGAGCAGTACTTC.

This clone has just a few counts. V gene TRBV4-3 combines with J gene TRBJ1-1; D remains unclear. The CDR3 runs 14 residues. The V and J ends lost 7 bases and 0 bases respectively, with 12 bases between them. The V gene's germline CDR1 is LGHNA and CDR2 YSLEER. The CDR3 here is CASTAQSMNTEAFF. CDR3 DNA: TGCGCCAGCACTGCACAGTCCATGAACACTGAAGCTTTCTTT.

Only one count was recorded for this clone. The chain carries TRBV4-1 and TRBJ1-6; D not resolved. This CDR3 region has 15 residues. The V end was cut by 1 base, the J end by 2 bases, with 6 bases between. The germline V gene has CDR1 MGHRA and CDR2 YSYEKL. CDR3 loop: CASSQAVTYNSPLHF. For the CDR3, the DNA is TGCGCCAGCAGCCAAGCAGTCACCTATAATTCACCCCTCCACTTT.